A single sample gave rise to the 11 T cell receptor beta chains below, sequenced in a study of tumor-infiltrating lymphocytes in localized non-small cell lung cancer. The data were produced by immunoSEQ multiplex PCR, yet TCRdb's version contains in-frame clones alone and is incomplete. The table lists roughly 8,400 clones, over 70% of them singletons. The sequenced material came from uninvolved lung tissue not adjacent to the tumor. These TCRs come from a human donor with non-small cell lung cancer.

The chain employs TRBV19 and TRBJ2-5, with D hard to call. This CDR3 comprises 16 residues. Germline CDR1 LNHDA, CDR2 SQIVND (reference sequence). V lost 4 bases, J lost 0 bases, and 15 bases lay in between. CDR3 DNA sequence: TGTGCCAGTAGTAAACCTCCCGGGCCCGACCAAGAGACCCAGTACTTC. Protein product: CASSKPPGPDQETQYF.

The chain employs TRBV30 and TRBJ1-1, with 8 positions matching TRBD1. Germline V gene data show CDR1 as GTSNPN and CDR2 as SVGIG (reference sequence). The CDR3 spans 19 residues. V lost 1 base, J lost 1 base, and 17 bases stayed unmatched. The DNA for the CDR3 is TGTGCCTGGAGTGCCGCGGGACAGGCTGCTGATCTGCGGAACACTGAAGCTTTCTTT. Amino acid sequence: CAWSAAGQAADLRNTEAFF.

The chain couples TRBV9 to TRBJ2-7, with TRBD2 as a possible D gene (6 bases). Trimming stripped 6 bases from V and 5 bases from J, with 21 bases between. Per the germline V gene, CDR1 is SGDLS and CDR2 is YYNGEE. This CDR3 has 15 amino acids. The CDR3 nucleotides are TGTGCCAGCACGCGGGAAGGGGCGCCCCTCAACGAGCAGTACTTC. Amino acid sequence: CASTREGAPLNEQYF. The entire variable domain, with the rest obtained from reference TRBV9 and TRBJ2-7, is as follows: DSGVTQTPKHLITATGQRVTLRCSPRSGDLSVYWYQQSLDQGLQFLIQYYNGEERAKGNILERFSAQQFPDLHSELNLSSLELGDSALYFCASTREGAPLNEQYFGPGTRLTVT.

V gene TRBV19 combines with J gene TRBJ1-5; D unclear. The V gene lost 3 bases and the J gene lost 0 bases, with 9 bases spanning the gap. The germline CDR1 and CDR2 sequences are LNHDA and SQIVND (reference sequence). The CDR3 sequence is 15 residues long. CDR3 nucleotide sequence: TGTGCCAGTAGTATCTTCAGCTATAGCAATCAGCCCCAGCATTTT. It translates to CASSIFSYSNQPQHF.

The chain employs TRBV27 and TRBJ1-5, with D unclear. The V and J ends lost 5 bases and 10 bases respectively, with 15 bases between them. CDR3 size: 13 residues. CDR1 is MNHEY and CDR2 is SMNVEV in the germline V gene (reference sequence). CDR3 DNA sequence: TGTGCCAGCAGTCGGACGTCCCTCAGCCCCCAGCATTTT. Protein product: CASSRTSLSPQHF.

The V and J genes are TRBV7-9 and TRBJ2-3; 7 nucleotides agree with TRBD1. Germline loops: CDR1 SEHNR, CDR2 FQNEAQ (reference sequence). The CDR3 loop spans 16 amino acids. After removal of 5 bases from V and 1 base from J, the junction contained 9 bases not matched to a gene. DNA for the CDR3: TGTGCCAGCAGCCCCACCGACAGGGTAGGCACAGATACGCAGTATTTT. As protein: CASSPTDRVGTDTQYF. Full variable domain (outside the CDR3, taken from reference TRBV7-9 and TRBJ2-3): DTGVSQNPRHKITKRGQNVTFRCDPISEHNRLYWYRQTLGQGPEFLTYFQNEAQLEKSRLLSDRFSAERPKGSFSTLEIQRTEQGDSAMYLCASSPTDRVGTDTQYFGPGTRLTVL.

This chain uses TRBV4-1 with TRBJ1-2; 7 nucleotides align to TRBD1. CDR1 is MGHRA, CDR2 YSYEKL, per germline. This CDR3 has 15 amino acids. The V gene end was trimmed by 4 bases and the J gene end by 0 bases; junction bases not matched to a gene: 5. CDR3 sequence: CASSPGQSTNYGYTF. Here the CDR3 DNA reads TGCGCCAGCAGCCCGGGACAGTCGACTAACTATGGCTACACCTTC.

This chain joins TRBV10-3 and TRBJ2-5, with D hard to call. Trimming stripped 0 bases from V and 3 bases from J, with 5 bases between. CDR3 length equals 13 residues. CDR1 and CDR2 (germline): ENHRY, SYGVKD. The CDR3 sequence is CAISESGKETQYF. CDR3 coding DNA: TGTGCCATCAGTGAGTCGGGCAAAGAGACCCAGTACTTC.

This clone was seen a handful of times. The V call is TRBV5-4, the J call TRBJ2-1, with 7 nucleotides matching TRBD2. V dropped 0 bases and J dropped 4; count of bases not matched to a gene: 10. The CDR3 totals 17 residues. Per germline, CDR1 SGHNT and CDR2 YYREEE (reference sequence). This CDR3 reads CASSLGASGARYNEQFF. The CDR3, as DNA: TGTGCCAGCAGCTTGGGCGCTAGCGGAGCCAGGTACAATGAGCAGTTCTTC.

The rearrangement links TRBV30 to TRBJ1-1; 7 bases are shared with TRBD1. J was trimmed by 1 base and V by 1 base; bases with no gene match: 6. The CDR3 contains 15 residues. The V gene's germline CDR1 is GTSNPN and CDR2 SVGIG (reference sequence). Here the CDR3 reads CAWSAPDRTNTEAFF. In nucleotides, the CDR3 is TGTGCCTGGAGTGCGCCGGACAGGACGAACACTGAAGCTTTCTTT. Together with reference TRBV30 and TRBJ1-1, the CDR3 gives the full variable domain: SQTIHQWPATLVQPVGSPLSLECTVEGTSNPNLYWYRQAAGRGLQLLFYSVGIGQISSEVPQNLSASRPQDRQFILSSKKLLLSDSGFYLCAWSAPDRTNTEAFFGQGTRLTVV.

The V gene is TRBV2, the J gene TRBJ2-7, with no clear D. Deletions cut 0 bases from V and 4 bases from J, with 16 bases between. The CDR3 has 16 amino acids. Germline CDR1 reads SNHLY; CDR2 reads FYNNEI. DNA of the CDR3: TGTGCCAGCAGTGAAGCCAAAAACCCCATTCTTTACGAGCAGTACTTC. This sequence encodes CASSEAKNPILYEQYF.